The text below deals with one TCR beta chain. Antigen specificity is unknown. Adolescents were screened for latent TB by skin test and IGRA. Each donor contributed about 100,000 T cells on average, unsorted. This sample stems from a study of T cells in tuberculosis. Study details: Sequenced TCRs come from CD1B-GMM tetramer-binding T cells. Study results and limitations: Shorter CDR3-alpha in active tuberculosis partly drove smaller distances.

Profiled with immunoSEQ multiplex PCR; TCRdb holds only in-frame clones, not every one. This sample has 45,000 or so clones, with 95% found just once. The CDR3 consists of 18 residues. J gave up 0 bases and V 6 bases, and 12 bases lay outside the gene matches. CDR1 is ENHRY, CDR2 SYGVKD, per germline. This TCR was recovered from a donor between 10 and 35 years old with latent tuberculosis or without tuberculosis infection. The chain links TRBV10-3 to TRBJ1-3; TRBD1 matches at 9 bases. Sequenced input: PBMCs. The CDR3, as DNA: TGTGCCATCAGGGCCACCGGGACAGGGCACAACTCTGGAAACACCATATATTTT. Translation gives CAIRATGTGHNSGNTIYF.